This T cell receptor beta chain derives from a study of shared clonotypes between healthy human individuals. Study-wide results and limits: Around 5% was the fraction of naive CD4 clonotypes found shared across several donors.

The CDR3 covers 13 residues. Germline values: CDR1 MDHEN, CDR2 SYDVKM. V was pared by 6 bases and J by 4 bases, with 6 bases of the junction left unmatched. Points on this clone: Its specificity is unknown.

Those who donated, Caucasian adults without exception, all lived in Nashville, Tennessee. The data were produced by immunoSEQ multiplex PCR, yet TCRdb's version contains in-frame clones alone and is incomplete. This table holds some 580,000 clones, approximately 97% found once. This sequence originates from a woman under 40 in good health. The specimen sequenced was naive CD4+ T cells sorted from blood. The subset denotes: CD45RA+ positively selected. V usage is TRBV28 and J usage is TRBJ2-7; 7 nucleotides match TRBD1. CDR3 coding DNA: TGTGCCAGCAGCAGGGGGAACCTTTACGAGCAGTACTTC. Translated, it gives CASSRGNLYEQYF.